This TCR beta chain was profiled in a study of blood T cell repertoires in COVID-19 (dated by TCRdb to the early 2020s). Study-wide context: The collaborator samples originated in the United States, Italy and Spain and spanned the acute and convalescent phases of COVID-19. Subjects who had been exposed to COVID-19, were actively infected with it, or had recovered from it provided the deeply sampled blood TCRbeta repertoires that made up the dataset. The samples were drawn from two sources: the first 160 participants of the ongoing ImmuneRACE study, and 1,254 subjects contributed by 6 global collaborators. The prospective study material was composed of cDNA or gDNA derived from T cells, B-cell-depleted T cells, or PBMCs. Where available, HLA class I and class II types were taken from metadata supplied by the sample provider and were not determined by assay-based typing. Nearly every sample came with metadata listing a de-identified subject ID, COVID-19 status, age in years and sex. A freely available public database, intended as a resource for researchers studying the immune response to SARS-CoV-2, is where the repertoires were released.

The research as a whole found: How much clinical and demographic metadata was included differed by source and by participant, and the metadata was provided uncurated.

According to the germline V gene, CDR1 reads SGHTA and CDR2 reads FQGNSA. The CDR3 spans 15 residues, from the cysteine through the phenylalanine. Kept here is only the CDR3 DNA, which spans 45 bases and is read in frame from base 1. Trimming at the junction amounts to 2 bases on V and 0 bases on J, and the germline ends lie 8 bases apart. Participants in the prospective study were enrolled through a virtual design, were aged about 18 to 100 years, and lived in approximately 24 United States geographic areas. In the prospective study, participants were assigned to cohorts based on the clinical history participants reported in a screening survey and a study questionnaire. Recovered participants in ImmuneRACE Cohort 3 were defined as having two consecutive negative NP/OP PCR tests, clearance from a healthcare professional, or resolution of symptoms. In the prospective study, mobile phlebotomists collected whole blood, serum and a nasopharyngeal or oropharyngeal swab from each participant. Prospective study participants could optionally give additional blood draws and questionnaires over an approximately 2-month period. Blood samples from the prospective study were shipped frozen or at room temperature prior to DNA extraction.

TCRbeta CDR3 regions were amplified from genomic DNA by means of the immunoSEQ Assay, a bias-controlled multiplex PCR. The authors processed their data as follows. The number of nucleated cells in each sample was estimated from the amplification of reference gene primers within the assay. To quantify the absolute abundance of each unique TCRbeta CDR3 rearrangement, sequence reads were collapsed and filtered. Productive Simpson clonality was computed per sample as the square root of Simpson's diversity index over productive rearrangements. Entries here come from immuneACCESS through TCRdb and include only in-frame sequences with V and J called. Some clones fail to appear in such tables; in the studies checked, an unresolved V gene covers under half of the shortfall, and the cause of the remainder is unknown. V and J calls and clone size are given by that table; D and trimming were obtained from the DNA. Here the sample has over 200,000 clones; around 80% occur a single time. Of the sample, less than 2% is held by the ten largest clones.

As regards this clone: Its antigen remains unidentified. No clone much larger than this one lies a single base away; base qualities are absent.

Sequenced sample: PBMCs or T cells enriched from blood (not recorded which). The sequence came from a man in his sixties who had recovered from COVID-19. Recombination connected TRBV7-2 to TRBJ1-3; the D gene is perhaps TRBD1, from 6 matching bases. CDR3 region: CASSLTRGSGNTIYF. The nucleotide sequence is given as TGTGCCAGCAGCTTAACCAGGGGCTCTGGAAACACCATATATTTT.